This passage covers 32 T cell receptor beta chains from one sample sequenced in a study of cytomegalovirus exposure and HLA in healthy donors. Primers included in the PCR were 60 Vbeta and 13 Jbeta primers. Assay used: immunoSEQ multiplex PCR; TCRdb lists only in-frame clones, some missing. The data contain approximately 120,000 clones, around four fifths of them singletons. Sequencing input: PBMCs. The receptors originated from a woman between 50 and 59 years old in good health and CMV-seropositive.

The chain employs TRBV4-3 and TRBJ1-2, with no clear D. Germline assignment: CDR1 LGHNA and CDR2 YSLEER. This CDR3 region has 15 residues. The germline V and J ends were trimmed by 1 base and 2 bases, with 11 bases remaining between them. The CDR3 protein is CASSQVGGLNYGYTF. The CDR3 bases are TGCGCCAGCAGCCAAGTTGGTGGACTCAACTATGGCTACACCTTC.

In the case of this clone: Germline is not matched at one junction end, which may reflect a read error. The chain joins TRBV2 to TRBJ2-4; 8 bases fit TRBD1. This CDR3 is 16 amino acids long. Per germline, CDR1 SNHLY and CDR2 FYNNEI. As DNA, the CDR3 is TGTGCCAGCAGCCGGGACAGGTCCCCAGCCAAAAACAGTCAGTACTTC. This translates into CASSRDRSPAKNSQYF. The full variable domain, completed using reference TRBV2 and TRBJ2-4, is EPEVTQTPSHQVTQMGQEVILRCVPISNHLYFYWYRQILGQKVEFLVSFYNNEISEKSEIFDDQFSVERPDGSNFTLKIRSTKLEDSAMYFCASSRDRSPAKNSQYFGAGTRLSVL.

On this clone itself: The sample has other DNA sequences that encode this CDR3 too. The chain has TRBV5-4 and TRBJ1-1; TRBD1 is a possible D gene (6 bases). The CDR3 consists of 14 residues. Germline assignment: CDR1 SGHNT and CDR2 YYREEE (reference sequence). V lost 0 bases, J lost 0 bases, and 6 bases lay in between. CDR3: CASSLGQVNTEAFF. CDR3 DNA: TGTGCCAGCAGCTTGGGACAGGTGAACACTGAAGCTTTCTTT.

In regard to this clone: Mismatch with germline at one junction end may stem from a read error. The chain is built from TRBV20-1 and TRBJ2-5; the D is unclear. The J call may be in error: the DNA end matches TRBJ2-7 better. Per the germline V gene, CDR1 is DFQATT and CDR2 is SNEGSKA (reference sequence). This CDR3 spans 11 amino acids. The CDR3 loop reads CSARDTYEQYF. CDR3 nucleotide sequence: TGCAGTGCTCGAGACACCTACGAGCAGTACTTC.

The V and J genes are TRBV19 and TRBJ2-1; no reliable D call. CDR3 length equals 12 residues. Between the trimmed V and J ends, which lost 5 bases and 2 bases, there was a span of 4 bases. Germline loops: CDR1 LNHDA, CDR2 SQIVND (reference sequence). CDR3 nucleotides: TGTGCCAGTAGTCCCACCTACAATGAGCAGTTCTTC. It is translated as CASSPTYNEQFF.

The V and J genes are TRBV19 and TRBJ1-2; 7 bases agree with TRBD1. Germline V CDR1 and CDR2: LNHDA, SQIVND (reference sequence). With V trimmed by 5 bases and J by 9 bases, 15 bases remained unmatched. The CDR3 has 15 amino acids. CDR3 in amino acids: CASSGYRQGDSSYTF. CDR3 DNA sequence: TGTGCCAGTAGTGGATACAGGCAGGGGGATTCGAGCTACACCTTC.

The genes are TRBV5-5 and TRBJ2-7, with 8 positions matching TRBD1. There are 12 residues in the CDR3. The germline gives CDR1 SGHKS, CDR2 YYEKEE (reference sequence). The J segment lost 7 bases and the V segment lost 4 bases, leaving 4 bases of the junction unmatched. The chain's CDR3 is CASSPRDREQYF. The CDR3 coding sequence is TGTGCCAGCAGCCCCCGGGACAGGGAGCAGTACTTC. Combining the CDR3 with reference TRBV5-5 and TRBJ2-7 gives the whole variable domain DAGVTQSPTHLIKTRGQQVTLRCSPISGHKSVSWYQQVLGQGPQFIFQYYEKEERGRGNFPDRFSARQFPNYSSELNVNALLLGDSALYLCASSPRDREQYFGPGTRLTVT.

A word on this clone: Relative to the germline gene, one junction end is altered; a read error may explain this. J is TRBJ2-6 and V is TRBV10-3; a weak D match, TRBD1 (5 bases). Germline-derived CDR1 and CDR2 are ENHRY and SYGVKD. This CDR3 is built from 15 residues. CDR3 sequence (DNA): TGTGCCATCAGTGAGTCCGCCTCTGGGGCCAACGGCCTGACTTTC. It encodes CAISESASGANGLTF.

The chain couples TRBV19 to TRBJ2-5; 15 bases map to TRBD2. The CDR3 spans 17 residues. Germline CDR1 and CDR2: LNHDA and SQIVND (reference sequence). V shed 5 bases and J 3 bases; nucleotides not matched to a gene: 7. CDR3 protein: CASSPGLAGGSKETQYF. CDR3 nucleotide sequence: TGTGCCAGTAGTCCGGGACTAGCGGGGGGATCCAAAGAGACCCAGTACTTC.

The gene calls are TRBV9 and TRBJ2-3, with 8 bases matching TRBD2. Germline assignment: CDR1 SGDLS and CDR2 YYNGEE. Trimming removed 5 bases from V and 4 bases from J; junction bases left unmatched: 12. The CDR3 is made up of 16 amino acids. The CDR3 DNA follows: TGTGCCAGCAGTCAAACAACTAGCGGCTTCCCAGATACGCAGTATTTT. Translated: CASSQTTSGFPDTQYF.

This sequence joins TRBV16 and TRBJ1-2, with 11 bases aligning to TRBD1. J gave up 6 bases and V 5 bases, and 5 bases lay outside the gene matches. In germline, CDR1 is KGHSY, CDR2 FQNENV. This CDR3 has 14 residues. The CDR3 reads CASSTDRGQDGYTF. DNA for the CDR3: TGTGCCAGCAGCACGGACAGGGGGCAGGATGGCTACACCTTC.

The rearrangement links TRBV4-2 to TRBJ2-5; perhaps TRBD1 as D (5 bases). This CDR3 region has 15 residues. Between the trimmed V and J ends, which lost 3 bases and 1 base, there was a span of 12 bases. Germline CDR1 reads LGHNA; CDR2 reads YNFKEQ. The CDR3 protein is CASSQEGVIQETQYF. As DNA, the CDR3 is TGTGCCAGCAGCCAGGAAGGGGTGATCCAAGAGACCCAGTACTTC.

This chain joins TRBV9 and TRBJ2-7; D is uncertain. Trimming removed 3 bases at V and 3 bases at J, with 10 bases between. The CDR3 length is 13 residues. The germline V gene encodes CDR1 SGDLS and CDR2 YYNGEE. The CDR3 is CASSGPPNYEQYF. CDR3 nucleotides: TGTGCCAGCAGCGGGCCCCCCAACTACGAGCAGTACTTC.

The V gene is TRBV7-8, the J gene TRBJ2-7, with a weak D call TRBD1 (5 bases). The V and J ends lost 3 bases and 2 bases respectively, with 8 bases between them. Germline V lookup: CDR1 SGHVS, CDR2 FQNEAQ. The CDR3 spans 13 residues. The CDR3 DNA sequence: TGTGCCAGCAGCTTGGCAGGGCCCTACGAGCAGTACTTC. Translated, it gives CASSLAGPYEQYF.

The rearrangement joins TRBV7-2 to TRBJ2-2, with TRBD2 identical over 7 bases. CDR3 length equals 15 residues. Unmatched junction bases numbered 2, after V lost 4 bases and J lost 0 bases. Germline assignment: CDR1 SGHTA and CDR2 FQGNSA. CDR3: CASSSGGSNTGELFF. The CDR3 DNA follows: TGTGCCAGCAGCTCGGGGGGATCGAACACCGGGGAGCTGTTTTTT. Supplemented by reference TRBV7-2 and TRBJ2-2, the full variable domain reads GAGVSQSPSNKVTEKGKDVELRCDPISGHTALYWYRQSLGQGLEFLIYFQGNSAPDKSGLPSDRFSAERTGGSVSTLTIQRTQQEDSAVYLCASSSGGSNTGELFFGEGSRLTVL.

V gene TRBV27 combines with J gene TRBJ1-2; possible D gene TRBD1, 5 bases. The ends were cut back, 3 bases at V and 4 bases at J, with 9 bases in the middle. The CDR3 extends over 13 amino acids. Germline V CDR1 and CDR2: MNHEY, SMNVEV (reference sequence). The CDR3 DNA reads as TGTGCCAGCAGTTTCCAGGGTTCCTATGGCTACACCTTC. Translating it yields CASSFQGSYGYTF.

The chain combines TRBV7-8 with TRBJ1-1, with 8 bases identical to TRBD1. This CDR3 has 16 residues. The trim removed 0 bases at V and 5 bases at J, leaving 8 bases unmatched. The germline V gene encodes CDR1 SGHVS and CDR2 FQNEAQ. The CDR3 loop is CASSLASTGGRTEAFF. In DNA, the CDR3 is TGTGCCAGCAGCTTAGCATCAACAGGGGGAAGAACTGAAGCTTTCTTT.

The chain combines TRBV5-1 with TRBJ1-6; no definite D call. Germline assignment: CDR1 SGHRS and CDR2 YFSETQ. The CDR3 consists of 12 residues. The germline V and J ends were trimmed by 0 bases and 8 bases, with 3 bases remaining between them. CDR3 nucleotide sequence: TGCGCCAGCAGCTTGGGAGATTCACCCCTCCACTTT. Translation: CASSLGDSPLHF. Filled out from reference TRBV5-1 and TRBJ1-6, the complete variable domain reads KAGVTQTPRYLIKTRGQQVTLSCSPISGHRSVSWYQQTPGQGLQFLFEYFSETQRNKGNFPGRFSGRQFSNSRSEMNVSTLELGDSALYLCASSLGDSPLHFGNGTRLTVT.

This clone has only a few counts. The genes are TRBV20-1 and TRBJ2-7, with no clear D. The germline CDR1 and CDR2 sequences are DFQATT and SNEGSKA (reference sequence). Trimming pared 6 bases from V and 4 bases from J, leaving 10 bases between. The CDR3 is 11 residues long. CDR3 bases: TGCAGTGCAAGGATCGGGTACGAGCAGTACTTC. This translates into CSARIGYEQYF.

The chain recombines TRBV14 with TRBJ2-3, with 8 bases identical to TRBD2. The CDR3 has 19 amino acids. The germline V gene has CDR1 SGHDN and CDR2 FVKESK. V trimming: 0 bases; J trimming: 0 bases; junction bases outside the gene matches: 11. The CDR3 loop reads CASSQDYAVAGGSTDTQYF. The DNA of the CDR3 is TGTGCCAGCAGCCAAGATTATGCTGTGGCGGGAGGAAGCACAGATACGCAGTATTTT.

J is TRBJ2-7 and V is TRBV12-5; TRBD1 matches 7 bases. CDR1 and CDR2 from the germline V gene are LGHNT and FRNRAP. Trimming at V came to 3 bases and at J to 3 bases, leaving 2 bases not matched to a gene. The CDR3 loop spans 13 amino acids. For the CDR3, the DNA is TGTGCTAGTGGTTTAGACAGGGACTACGAGCAGTACTTC. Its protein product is CASGLDRDYEQYF.

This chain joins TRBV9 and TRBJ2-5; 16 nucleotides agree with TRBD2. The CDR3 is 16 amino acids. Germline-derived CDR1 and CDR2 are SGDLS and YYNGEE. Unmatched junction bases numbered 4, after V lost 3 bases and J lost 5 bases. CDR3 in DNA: TGTGCCAGCAGCGCGGGACTAGCGGGAGGGGGGGAGACCCAGTACTTC. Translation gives CASSAGLAGGGETQYF.

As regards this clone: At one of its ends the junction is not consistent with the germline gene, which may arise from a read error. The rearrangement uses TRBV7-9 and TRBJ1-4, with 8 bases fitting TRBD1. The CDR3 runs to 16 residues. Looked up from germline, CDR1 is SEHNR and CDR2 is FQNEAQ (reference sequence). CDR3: CSSSNSDRGISEKLFF. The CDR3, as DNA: TGTTCCAGCAGCAACAGCGACAGGGGTATAAGCGAAAAACTGTTTTTT.

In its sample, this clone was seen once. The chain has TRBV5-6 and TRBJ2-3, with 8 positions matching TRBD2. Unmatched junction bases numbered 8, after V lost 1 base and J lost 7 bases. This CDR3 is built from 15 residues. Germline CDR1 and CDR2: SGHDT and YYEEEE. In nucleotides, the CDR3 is TGTGCCAGCAGCTTGTACGGGGGGGGTGGGAATACGCAGTATTTT. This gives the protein CASSLYGGGGNTQYF.

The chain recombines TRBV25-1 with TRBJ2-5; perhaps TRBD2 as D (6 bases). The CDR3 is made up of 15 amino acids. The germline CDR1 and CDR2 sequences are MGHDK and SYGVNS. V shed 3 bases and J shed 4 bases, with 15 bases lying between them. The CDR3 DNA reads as TGTGCCAGCAGTGAGGGGAGGCCTGGGGGAGAGACCCAGTACTTC. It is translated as CASSEGRPGGETQYF.

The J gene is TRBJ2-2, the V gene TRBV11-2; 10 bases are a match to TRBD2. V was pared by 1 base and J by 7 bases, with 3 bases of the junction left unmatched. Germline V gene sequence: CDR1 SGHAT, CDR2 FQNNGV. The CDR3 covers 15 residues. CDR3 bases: TGTGCCAGCAGCTTAGGGCTAGCGGGAGTCGGGGAGCTGTTTTTT. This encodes CASSLGLAGVGELFF.

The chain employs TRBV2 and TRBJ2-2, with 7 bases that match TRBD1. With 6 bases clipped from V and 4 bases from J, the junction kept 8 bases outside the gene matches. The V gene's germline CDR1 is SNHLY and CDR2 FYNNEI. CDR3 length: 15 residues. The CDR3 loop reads CASRTDRAATGELFF. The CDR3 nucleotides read TGTGCCAGCAGGACTGACAGGGCCGCCACCGGGGAGCTGTTTTTT.

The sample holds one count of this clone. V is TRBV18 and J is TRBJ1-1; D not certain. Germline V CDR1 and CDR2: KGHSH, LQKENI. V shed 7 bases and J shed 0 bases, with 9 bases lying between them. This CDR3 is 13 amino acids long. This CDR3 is CASLPNMNTEAFF. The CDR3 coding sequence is TGTGCCAGCTTACCGAACATGAACACTGAAGCTTTCTTT. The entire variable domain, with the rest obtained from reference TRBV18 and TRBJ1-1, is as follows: NAGVMQNPRHLVRRRGQEARLRCSPMKGHSHVYWYRQLPEEGLKFMVYLQKENIIDESGMPKERFSAEFPKEGPSILRIQQVVRGDSAAYFCASLPNMNTEAFFGQGTRLTVV.

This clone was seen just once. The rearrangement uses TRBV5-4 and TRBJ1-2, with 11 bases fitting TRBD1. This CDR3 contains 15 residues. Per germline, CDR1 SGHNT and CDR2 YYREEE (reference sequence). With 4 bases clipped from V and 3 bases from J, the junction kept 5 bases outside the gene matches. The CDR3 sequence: CASSEKDRGHYGYTF. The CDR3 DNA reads TGTGCCAGCAGCGAAAAGGACAGGGGGCACTATGGCTACACCTTC.

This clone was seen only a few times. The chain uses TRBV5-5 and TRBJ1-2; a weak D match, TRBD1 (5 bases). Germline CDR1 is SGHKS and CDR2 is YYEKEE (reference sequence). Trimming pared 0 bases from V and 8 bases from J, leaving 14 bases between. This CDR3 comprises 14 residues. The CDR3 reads CASSLDVQRGGYTF. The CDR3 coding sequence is TGTGCCAGCAGCTTGGATGTGCAGCGGGGCGGCTACACCTTC. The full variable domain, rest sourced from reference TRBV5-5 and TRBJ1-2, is DAGVTQSPTHLIKTRGQQVTLRCSPISGHKSVSWYQQVLGQGPQFIFQYYEKEERGRGNFPDRFSARQFPNYSSELNVNALLLGDSALYLCASSLDVQRGGYTFGSGTRLTVV.

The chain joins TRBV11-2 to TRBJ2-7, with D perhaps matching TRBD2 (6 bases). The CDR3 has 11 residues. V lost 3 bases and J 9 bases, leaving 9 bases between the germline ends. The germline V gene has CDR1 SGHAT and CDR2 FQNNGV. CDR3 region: CASSLGGGQYF. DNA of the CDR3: TGTGCCAGCAGCTTGGGGGGAGGGCAGTACTTC. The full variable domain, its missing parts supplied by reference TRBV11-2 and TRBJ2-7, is EAGVAQSPRYKIIEKRQSVAFWCNPISGHATLYWYQQILGQGPKLLIQFQNNGVVDDSQLPKDRFSAERLKGVDSTLKIQPAKLEDSAVYLCASSLGGGQYFGPGTRLTVT.

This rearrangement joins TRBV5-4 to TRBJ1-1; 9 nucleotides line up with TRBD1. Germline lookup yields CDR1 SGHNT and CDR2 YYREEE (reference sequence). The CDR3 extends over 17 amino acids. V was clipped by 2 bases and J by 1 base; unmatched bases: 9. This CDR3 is CASSLTGGYLANTEAFF. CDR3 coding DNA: TGTGCCAGCAGCTTAACAGGGGGCTACCTGGCGAACACTGAAGCTTTCTTT.